This T cell receptor (beta chain) stems from a study of blood T cell repertoires in COVID-19. With 7 bases removed from V and 3 bases from J, the gap between germline ends came to 12 bases. This CDR3 comprises 13 residues. CDR1 and CDR2 (germline): SNHLY, FYNNEI. Libraries were prepared by immunoSEQ multiplex PCR; TCRdb keeps only in-frame clonotypes and omits some of them. The sample consists of over 200,000 clones, approximately 87% of them appearing once. The chain combines TRBV2 with TRBJ1-1, with D maybe TRBD1 (5 bases). The receptor was derived from a woman in her forties or fifties in a cohort exposed to, infected with or recovered from COVID-19 (not recorded which). The sample comprised PBMCs or T cells enriched from blood (not recorded which). CDR3 coding DNA: TGTGCCAGCACTATGGGAGGGGACACTGAAGCTTTCTTT. Its translation is CASTMGGDTEAFF.